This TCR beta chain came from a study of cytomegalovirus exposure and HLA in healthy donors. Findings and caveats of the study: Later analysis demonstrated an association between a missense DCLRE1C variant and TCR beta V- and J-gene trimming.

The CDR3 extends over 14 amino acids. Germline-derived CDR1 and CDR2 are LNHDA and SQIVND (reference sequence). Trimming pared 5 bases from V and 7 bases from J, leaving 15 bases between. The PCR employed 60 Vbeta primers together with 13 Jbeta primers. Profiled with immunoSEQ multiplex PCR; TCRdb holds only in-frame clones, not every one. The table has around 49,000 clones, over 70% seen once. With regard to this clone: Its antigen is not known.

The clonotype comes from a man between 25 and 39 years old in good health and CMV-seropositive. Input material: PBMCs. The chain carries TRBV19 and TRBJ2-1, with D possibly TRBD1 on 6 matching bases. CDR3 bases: TGTGCCAGTAGTCCAAACAGGGATGGTAATGAGCAGTTCTTC. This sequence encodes CASSPNRDGNEQFF.